These 28 T cell receptor beta chains were sequenced from one sample in a study of blood T cell repertoires in COVID-19. Method: immunoSEQ multiplex PCR; TCRdb's copy keeps in-frame clones and lacks some. The sample yields 200,000 to 300,000 clones, 88% seen once. Source material: peripheral blood. The receptors were sampled from a woman aged 40-49 years who had recovered from COVID-19.

The gene calls are TRBV3-1 (or the pseudogene TRBV3-2) and TRBJ2-3; D may be TRBD2 (6 bases). This CDR3 is built from 17 residues. The germline CDR1 and CDR2 sequences are LGHDT and YNNKEL (reference sequence). The ends were cut back, 4 bases at V and 0 bases at J, with 17 bases in the middle. CDR3 DNA: TGTGCCAGCAGCCCACCCCGGGGAGGTCCTAGCACAGATACGCAGTATTTT. Encoded protein: CASSPPRGGPSTDTQYF.

The chain joins TRBV4-3 to TRBJ2-1, with 7 bases that match TRBD1. CDR3 size: 15 residues. Germline V lookup: CDR1 LGHNA, CDR2 YSLEER. Losses at the gene ends were 1 base for V and 8 bases for J; bases not matched to a gene: 8. DNA for the CDR3: TGCGCCAGCAGCCAAGCGCAAGGGGGCTGGGATGAGCAGTTCTTC. It is translated as CASSQAQGGWDEQFF.

This clone was counted only a few times. The chain combines TRBV30 with TRBJ1-6; D perhaps matches TRBD1 (6 bases). Trimming removed 1 base at V and 10 bases at J, with 14 bases between. The germline V gene encodes CDR1 GTSNPN and CDR2 SVGIG (reference sequence). This CDR3 spans 14 amino acids. The CDR3: CAWSGQGQRSPLHF. The CDR3, as DNA: TGTGCCTGGAGTGGCCAGGGGCAGCGATCACCCCTCCACTTT.

The genes are TRBV7-2 and TRBJ2-7; TRBD2 aligns across 9 bases. V lost 4 bases to trimming and J lost 3 bases; unmatched junction nucleotides: 7. The CDR3 sequence is 15 residues long. From germline, CDR1 is SGHTA and CDR2 FQGNSA. CDR3 loop: CASSSAGGFIYEQYF. The DNA for the CDR3 is TGTGCCAGCAGCTCCGCGGGGGGGTTCATCTACGAGCAGTACTTC.

In its sample, this clone was seen a few times. This chain joins TRBV7-2 and TRBJ2-2; possible D gene TRBD1, 6 bases. This CDR3 is built from 19 residues. Germline V lookup: CDR1 SGHTA, CDR2 FQGNSA. Trimming took 3 bases from V and 5 from J, leaving 25 bases between them. The CDR3 loop is CASSFFVTVSGGGTGELFF. The CDR3 coding sequence is TGTGCCAGCAGCTTCTTTGTAACGGTTTCTGGGGGCGGGACCGGGGAGCTGTTTTTT.

The chain links TRBV28 to TRBJ2-1; 8 bases agree with TRBD2. Germline CDR1 reads MDHEN; CDR2 reads SYDVKM. The V and J ends lost 6 bases and 5 bases, in that order; junction bases with no gene match: 3. The CDR3 contains 13 residues. The DNA of the CDR3 is TGTGCCAGCAGATCACTAGCGGACAATGAGCAGTTCTTC. As protein: CASRSLADNEQFF.

This chain connects TRBV18 to TRBJ2-7; 12 bases match TRBD1. This CDR3 is built from 15 residues. V was pared by 3 bases and J by 5 bases, with 5 bases of the junction left unmatched. CDR1 and CDR2 from the germline V gene are KGHSH and LQKENI. DNA of the CDR3: TGTGCCAGCTCACCCACCGGGACAGGGGGCAACGAGCAGTACGTC. This codes for CASSPTGTGGNEQYV.

The V call is TRBV2, the J call TRBJ2-7; D is undetermined. The germline gives CDR1 SNHLY, CDR2 FYNNEI. The CDR3 has 14 amino acids. Trimming removed 2 bases at V and 2 bases at J, with 10 bases between. The DNA for the CDR3 is TGTGCCAGCAGTGAAATAGTCTTTACCTACGAGCAGTACGTC. It encodes CASSEIVFTYEQYV.

The chain combines TRBV7-3 with TRBJ2-7; tentative D call: TRBD1 (6 bases). Looked up from germline, CDR1 is SGHTA and CDR2 is FQGTGA. The ends were cut back, 3 bases at V and 3 bases at J, with 15 bases in the middle. CDR3 length: 15 amino acids. DNA for the CDR3: TGTGCCAGCAGCTTTCCCCCCGGACAGCGCTACGAGCAGTACTTC. It codes for CASSFPPGQRYEQYF.

This chain uses TRBV5-6 with TRBJ2-3, with 7 bases lining up with TRBD2. Germline CDR1 SGHDT, CDR2 YYEEEE. The CDR3 is made up of 18 amino acids. Trimming cost V 3 bases and J 4 bases; bases outside gene matches: 17. CDR3 nucleotide sequence: TGTGCCAGCAGCTCGAAACTCAGAGCGGGATTGTCGTCAGATACGCAGTATTTT. Translating it yields CASSSKLRAGLSSDTQYF.

CDR3 sequence reads: CASSQGGSGTGELFF. The CDR3 DNA reads as TGTGCCAGCAGCCAGGGGGGTTCGGGCACCGGGGAGCTGTTTTTT. The chain is built from TRBV9 and TRBJ2-2, with TRBD1 as a possible D gene (7 bases). The CDR3 runs to 15 residues. Trimming removed 4 bases from V and 4 bases from J, with 14 bases in between. Germline CDR1 is SGDLS and CDR2 is YYNGEE.

The CDR3 loop is CASSPGGWDTEAFF. As DNA, the CDR3 is TGTGCCAGCAGCCCCGGCGGCTGGGACACTGAAGCTTTCTTT. The rearrangement links TRBV7-3 to TRBJ1-1; D gene unclear. Trimming cost V 5 bases and J 3 bases, with 13 bases left between them. This CDR3 has 14 amino acids. The germline V gene encodes CDR1 SGHTA and CDR2 FQGTGA.

The chain couples TRBV3-1 (or the pseudogene TRBV3-2) to TRBJ2-2; maybe TRBD2 (6 bases). The germline V and J ends were trimmed by 4 bases and 0 bases, with 18 bases remaining between them. Per the germline V gene, CDR1 is LGHDT and CDR2 is YNNKEL (reference sequence). The CDR3 covers 18 residues. CDR3 residues: CASSLGAGGRPNTGELFF. CDR3 bases: TGTGCCAGCAGCCTAGGTGCCGGGGGTAGGCCGAACACCGGGGAGCTGTTTTTT.

This clone showed up just once. This rearrangement joins TRBV4-2 to TRBJ2-5; D gene ambiguous. This CDR3 is built from 15 residues. Trimming cost V 0 bases and J 5 bases, with 13 bases left between them. Germline V gene data show CDR1 as LGHNA and CDR2 as YNFKEQ. CDR3: CASSQEAALQETQYF. CDR3 bases: TGTGCCAGCAGCCAAGAGGCGGCCCTCCAGGAGACCCAGTACTTC.

The J gene is TRBJ1-5, the V gene TRBV6-4; TRBD1 matches at 8 bases. CDR1 is MRHNA, CDR2 SNTAGT, per germline. This CDR3 is built from 13 residues. V trimming: 6 bases; J trimming: 5 bases; junction bases outside the gene matches: 3. The CDR3 reads CASSPTGDQPQHF. CDR3 sequence (DNA): TGTGCCAGCAGCCCGACAGGGGATCAGCCCCAGCATTTT.

J is TRBJ2-3 and V is TRBV7-3; TRBD1 is a possible D gene (6 bases). The germline V gene encodes CDR1 SGHTA and CDR2 FQGTGA. The ends were cut back, 5 bases at V and 0 bases at J, with 9 bases in the middle. The length of the CDR3 is 14 residues. CDR3 in amino acids: CASSPGTSTDTQYF. The CDR3 region has the DNA TGTGCCAGCAGCCCCGGGACAAGCACAGATACGCAGTATTTT.

The sample holds a few counts of this clone. The chain has TRBV7-9 and TRBJ1-1; D ambiguous. Trimming took off 2 bases at V and 5 bases at J, with 3 bases between the two ends. Per germline, CDR1 SEHNR and CDR2 FQNEAQ (reference sequence). The CDR3 sequence is 11 residues long. CDR3 in amino acids: CASSLLTEAFF. The CDR3 DNA reads TGTGCCAGCAGCTTACTTACTGAAGCTTTCTTT.

The CDR3 DNA is TGTGCCAGCAGCATCCAGGGGACTGAAGCTTTCTTT. Its translation is CASSIQGTEAFF. This chain joins TRBV14 and TRBJ1-1; perhaps TRBD1 as D (6 bases). Germline CDR1 reads SGHDN; CDR2 reads FVKESK. This CDR3 has 12 residues. The V and J ends lost 5 bases and 5 bases respectively, with 9 bases between them.

J is TRBJ1-1 and V is TRBV19; TRBD1 might be the D (6 bases). V was cut by 6 bases and J by 4 bases, with 15 bases left in between. CDR3 length: 14 amino acids. CDR1 LNHDA and CDR2 SQIVND come from the germline V gene (reference sequence). CDR3 DNA sequence: TGTGCCAGTAGCAGAACAGGGATGGGCACTGAAGCTTTCTTT. This codes for CASSRTGMGTEAFF. The full variable domain, in which reference TRBV19 and TRBJ1-1 provide the parts outside the CDR3, is DGGITQSPKYLFRKEGQNVTLSCEQNLNHDAMYWYRQDPGQGLRLIYYSQIVNDFQKGDIAEGYSVSREKKESFPLTVTSAQKNPTAFYLCASSRTGMGTEAFFGQGTRLTVV.

CDR3 protein: CASSPTGGGLGEQYF. The CDR3 DNA is TGTGCCAGTAGCCCGACAGGGGGCGGTCTGGGCGAGCAGTACTTC. The V gene is TRBV19, the J gene TRBJ2-7, with 10 nucleotides matching TRBD1. The CDR3 length is 15 residues. Germline trimming cut 6 bases from V and 6 bases from J; bases unmatched to any gene: 11. Germline CDR1 is LNHDA and CDR2 is SQIVND (reference sequence).

This sequence joins TRBV6-5 and TRBJ1-5; D gene ambiguous. V lost 2 bases to trimming and J lost 7 bases, with 9 bases between them. The CDR3 sequence is 13 residues long. From germline, CDR1 is MNHEY and CDR2 SVGAGI. The CDR3 region has the DNA TGTGCCAGCAGTTACAGGCGGGCCCAGCCCCAGCATTTT. Translation: CASSYRRAQPQHF.

The chain has TRBV7-2 and TRBJ2-5, with 8 bases identical to TRBD1. Trimming removed 5 bases from V and 5 bases from J; junction bases left unmatched: 10. The CDR3 has 15 residues. Germline V lookup: CDR1 SGHTA, CDR2 FQGNSA. The CDR3 DNA follows: TGTGCCAGCAGCCCTCGGACAGGGCTGGGGGAGACCCAGTACTTC. Translation: CASSPRTGLGETQYF. Variable domain in full (rest from reference TRBV7-2 and TRBJ2-5): GAGVSQSPSNKVTEKGKDVELRCDPISGHTALYWYRQSLGQGLEFLIYFQGNSAPDKSGLPSDRFSAERTGGSVSTLTIQRTQQEDSAVYLCASSPRTGLGETQYFGPGTRLLVL.

The chain recombines TRBV2 with TRBJ1-3; TRBD1 might be the D (6 bases). The CDR3 covers 13 residues. Germline V gene lookup returns CDR1 SNHLY and CDR2 FYNNEI. Trimming stripped 6 bases from V and 4 bases from J, with 10 bases between. The CDR3 nucleotides read TGTGCCAGCAGGGGGGCGCGGGGAAACACCATATATTTT. It translates to CASRGARGNTIYF. Based on the CDR3 plus reference TRBV2 and TRBJ1-3, the full variable domain is EPEVTQTPSHQVTQMGQEVILRCVPISNHLYFYWYRQILGQKVEFLVSFYNNEISEKSEIFDDQFSVERPDGSNFTLKIRSTKLEDSAMYFCASRGARGNTIYFGEGSWLTVV.

The chain joins TRBV5-4 to TRBJ2-5, with 9 bases fitting TRBD1. J gave up 5 bases and V 1 base, and 3 bases lay outside the gene matches. Germline V CDR1 and CDR2: SGHNT, YYREEE (reference sequence). This CDR3 comprises 14 residues. This chain's CDR3 is CASSLTGTGETQYF. The DNA for the CDR3 is TGTGCCAGCAGCTTGACCGGGACAGGGGAGACCCAGTACTTC.

The gene calls are TRBV7-9 and TRBJ2-4, with D possibly being TRBD2 (5 bases). Looked up from germline, CDR1 is SEHNR and CDR2 is FQNEAQ (reference sequence). V lost 2 bases and J 3 bases, leaving 5 bases between the germline ends. The CDR3 is made up of 13 amino acids. CDR3 sequence reads: CASSLRGKNIQYF. In DNA, the CDR3 is TGTGCCAGCAGCTTACGGGGCAAAAACATTCAGTACTTC.

In this sample, this clone turned up a few times. The V call is TRBV19, the J call TRBJ1-5; 8 positions agree with TRBD1. The germline gives CDR1 LNHDA, CDR2 SQIVND (reference sequence). The CDR3 covers 14 residues. V gave up 5 bases and J gave up 2 bases; unmatched junction bases: 2. CDR3 sequence: CASSQGAGNQPQHF. The DNA for the CDR3 is TGTGCCAGTAGTCAGGGGGCGGGCAATCAGCCCCAGCATTTT.

The chain uses TRBV27 and TRBJ2-3; 10 positions agree with TRBD1. The germline CDR1 and CDR2 sequences are MNHEY and SMNVEV (reference sequence). Unmatched junction bases numbered 5, after V lost 6 bases and J lost 2 bases. The CDR3 consists of 15 residues. CDR3 residues: CASRPDRGYTDTQYF. In nucleotides, the CDR3 is TGTGCCAGCAGGCCGGACAGGGGGTACACAGATACGCAGTATTTT.

The chain joins TRBV15 to TRBJ2-1; TRBD2 aligns across 14 bases. CDR3 length: 16 residues. The V gene end was trimmed by 3 bases and the J gene end by 8 bases; junction bases not matched to a gene: 6. Germline V gene data show CDR1 as LNHNV and CDR2 as YYDKDF (reference sequence). The CDR3: CATSSYPGLAGDEQFF. CDR3 DNA sequence: TGTGCCACCAGCAGCTACCCGGGACTAGCGGGAGATGAGCAGTTCTTC. Variable domain in full (rest from reference TRBV15 and TRBJ2-1): DAMVIQNPRYQVTQFGKPVTLSCSQTLNHNVMYWYQQKSSQAPKLLFHYYDKDFNNEADTPDNFQSRRPNTSFCFLDIRSPGLGDTAMYLCATSSYPGLAGDEQFFGPGTRLTVL.